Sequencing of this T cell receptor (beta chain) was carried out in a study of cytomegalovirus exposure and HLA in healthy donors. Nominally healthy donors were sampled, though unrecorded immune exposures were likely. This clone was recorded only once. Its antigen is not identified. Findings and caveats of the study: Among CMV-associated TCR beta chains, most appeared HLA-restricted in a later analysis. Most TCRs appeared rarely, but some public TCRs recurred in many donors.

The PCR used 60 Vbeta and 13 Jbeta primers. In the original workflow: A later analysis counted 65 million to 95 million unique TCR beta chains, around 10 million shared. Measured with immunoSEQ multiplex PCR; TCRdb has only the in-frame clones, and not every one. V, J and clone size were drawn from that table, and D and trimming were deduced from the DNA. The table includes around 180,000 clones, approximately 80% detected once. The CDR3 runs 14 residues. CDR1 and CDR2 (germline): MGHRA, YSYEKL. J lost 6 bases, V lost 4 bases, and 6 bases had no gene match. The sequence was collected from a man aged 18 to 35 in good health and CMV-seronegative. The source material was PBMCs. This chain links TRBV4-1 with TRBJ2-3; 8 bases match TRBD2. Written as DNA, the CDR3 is TGCGCCAGCAGCCGTCCGGGGGGGTTGGATACGCAGTATTTT. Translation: CASSRPGGLDTQYF.